These 7 T cell receptor beta chains originate from one sample sequenced in a study of PD-L1 blockade in urothelial cancer. Time point defined: pretreatment peripheral blood. Produced via immunoSEQ multiplex PCR; TCRdb's table is partial and in-frame only. The profile shows roughly 120,000 clones, approximately 84% of them singletons. This specimen was PBMCs, taken around atezolizumab (anti-PD-L1) treatment. Source of these receptors: a man aged 50-59 years with urothelial cancer.

The chain combines TRBV2 with TRBJ2-7; D gene uncertain. CDR3 length: 12 amino acids. The ends were cut back, 7 bases at V and 4 bases at J, with 11 bases in the middle. Germline CDR1 is SNHLY and CDR2 is FYNNEI. In nucleotides, the CDR3 is TGTGCCAGCATGAAATTAGAGTACGAGCAGTACTTC. It is translated as CASMKLEYEQYF.

The chain couples TRBV4-1 to TRBJ1-4; no clear D gene. Trimming pared 1 base from V and 0 bases from J, leaving 9 bases between. The CDR3 runs 16 residues. The germline V gene has CDR1 MGHRA and CDR2 YSYEKL. DNA of the CDR3: TGCGCCAGCAGCCAAGCCGTGCAGTCAACTAATGAAAAACTGTTTTTT. This encodes CASSQAVQSTNEKLFF.

In this sample, this clone turned up once. The chain is built from TRBV4-1 and TRBJ2-7; possible D gene TRBD1, 5 bases. Germline-derived CDR1 and CDR2 are MGHRA and YSYEKL. The CDR3 runs to 13 residues. The V gene lost 4 bases and the J gene lost 2 bases, with 9 bases spanning the gap. CDR3 in DNA: TGCGCCAGCAGCCGGACAAGTACCTACGAGCAGTACTTC. This codes for CASSRTSTYEQYF.

This clone was seen a handful of times. CDR3 loop: CASSPEPSGMQYF. In DNA form, the CDR3 reads TGTGCCAGCAGCCCAGAGCCTAGCGGGATGCAGTACTTC. The V call is TRBV6-4, the J call TRBJ2-7; 9 bases match TRBD2. Trimming took 6 bases from V and 9 from J; bases not matched to a gene: 9. The CDR3 has 13 amino acids. CDR1 is MRHNA and CDR2 is SNTAGT in the germline V gene.

The chain is built from TRBV2 and TRBJ2-5; D uncertain. Trimming cost V 5 bases and J 2 bases, with 12 bases left between them. Germline V gives CDR1 SNHLY, CDR2 FYNNEI. The CDR3 has 14 amino acids. The CDR3 DNA follows: TGTGCCAGCAGTTTCTCGCGGCCTCAAGAGACCCAGTACTTC. Protein product: CASSFSRPQETQYF. Supplemented by reference TRBV2 and TRBJ2-5, the full variable domain reads EPEVTQTPSHQVTQMGQEVILRCVPISNHLYFYWYRQILGQKVEFLVSFYNNEISEKSEIFDDQFSVERPDGSNFTLKIRSTKLEDSAMYFCASSFSRPQETQYFGPGTRLLVL.

The rearrangement joins TRBV2 to TRBJ2-1; TRBD2 matches at 8 bases. The CDR3 is 15 residues long. Looked up from germline, CDR1 is SNHLY and CDR2 is FYNNEI. V lost 0 bases and J lost 4; bases outside the gene matches: 2. The CDR3 protein is CASSEASGIYNEQFF. The CDR3 DNA reads TGTGCCAGCAGTGAAGCTAGCGGGATTTACAATGAGCAGTTCTTC.

The CDR3 DNA sequence: TGTGCCAGTAGTCCAAGGGGGGGGTACCAAGAGACCCAGTACTTC. It is translated as CASSPRGGYQETQYF. V usage is TRBV19 and J usage is TRBJ2-5; perhaps TRBD2 as D (7 bases). This CDR3 is 15 amino acids long. CDR1 and CDR2 (germline): LNHDA, SQIVND (reference sequence). Trimming removed 5 bases at V and 0 bases at J, with 13 bases between.